The source of this TCR beta chain is a study of shared clonotypes between healthy human individuals. General study findings and limits: Generation probability values for non-shared clonotypes were lower than those for clonotypes shared by all four donors.

On this clone itself: Antigen specificity is unknown. The identical CDR3 is also encoded by other nucleotide sequences in the sample.

V was trimmed by 0 bases and J by 6 bases, leaving 9 bases between them. CDR3 length equals 13 residues. Germline V gene lookup returns CDR1 KGHSH and CDR2 LQKENI. Some clones are missing from TCRdb's copy, which holds only in-frame ones; the method was immunoSEQ multiplex PCR. The sample carries roughly 2.5 million clones, around nine tenths recorded once. The TCR comes from a man younger than 35 in good health. Sequencing used naive CD4+ T cells sorted from blood. The subset: CD45RA+ positively selected. The chain employs TRBV18 and TRBJ2-7; TRBD1 is a possible D gene (6 bases). CDR3 in amino acids: CASSPPVRGEQYF. CDR3 nucleotides: TGTGCCAGCTCACCACCGGTCAGGGGCGAGCAGTACTTC.